This T cell receptor (beta chain) was recovered during a study of CD8 T cells in Susac syndrome. CDR3 length: 15 residues. Trimming pared 3 bases from V and 1 base from J, leaving 13 bases between. Germline-derived CDR1 and CDR2 are SGDLS and YYNGEE. After extraction with the RNeasy kit, roughly 0.5 to 1 ug of the RNA was reverse transcribed using random hexamers. Amplification of TCR beta CDR3 by immunoSEQ multiplex PCR spanned 54 Vbeta and 13 Jbeta. TCRdb redid the calling of the immunoSEQ multiplex PCR reads with MiXCR, one entry per CDR3 protein. The table shows some 190,000 distinct CDR3 sequences, with 94% occurring only once.

V gene TRBV9 combines with J gene TRBJ1-2; D remains unclear. Source material: CD4+ T cells from PBMCs. The sequence was obtained from a human donor with Susac syndrome. The CDR3 DNA sequence: TGTGCCAGCAGCGCCGGAGGCCGTGGTAACTATGGCTACACCTTC. Residues: CASSAGGRGNYGYTF.